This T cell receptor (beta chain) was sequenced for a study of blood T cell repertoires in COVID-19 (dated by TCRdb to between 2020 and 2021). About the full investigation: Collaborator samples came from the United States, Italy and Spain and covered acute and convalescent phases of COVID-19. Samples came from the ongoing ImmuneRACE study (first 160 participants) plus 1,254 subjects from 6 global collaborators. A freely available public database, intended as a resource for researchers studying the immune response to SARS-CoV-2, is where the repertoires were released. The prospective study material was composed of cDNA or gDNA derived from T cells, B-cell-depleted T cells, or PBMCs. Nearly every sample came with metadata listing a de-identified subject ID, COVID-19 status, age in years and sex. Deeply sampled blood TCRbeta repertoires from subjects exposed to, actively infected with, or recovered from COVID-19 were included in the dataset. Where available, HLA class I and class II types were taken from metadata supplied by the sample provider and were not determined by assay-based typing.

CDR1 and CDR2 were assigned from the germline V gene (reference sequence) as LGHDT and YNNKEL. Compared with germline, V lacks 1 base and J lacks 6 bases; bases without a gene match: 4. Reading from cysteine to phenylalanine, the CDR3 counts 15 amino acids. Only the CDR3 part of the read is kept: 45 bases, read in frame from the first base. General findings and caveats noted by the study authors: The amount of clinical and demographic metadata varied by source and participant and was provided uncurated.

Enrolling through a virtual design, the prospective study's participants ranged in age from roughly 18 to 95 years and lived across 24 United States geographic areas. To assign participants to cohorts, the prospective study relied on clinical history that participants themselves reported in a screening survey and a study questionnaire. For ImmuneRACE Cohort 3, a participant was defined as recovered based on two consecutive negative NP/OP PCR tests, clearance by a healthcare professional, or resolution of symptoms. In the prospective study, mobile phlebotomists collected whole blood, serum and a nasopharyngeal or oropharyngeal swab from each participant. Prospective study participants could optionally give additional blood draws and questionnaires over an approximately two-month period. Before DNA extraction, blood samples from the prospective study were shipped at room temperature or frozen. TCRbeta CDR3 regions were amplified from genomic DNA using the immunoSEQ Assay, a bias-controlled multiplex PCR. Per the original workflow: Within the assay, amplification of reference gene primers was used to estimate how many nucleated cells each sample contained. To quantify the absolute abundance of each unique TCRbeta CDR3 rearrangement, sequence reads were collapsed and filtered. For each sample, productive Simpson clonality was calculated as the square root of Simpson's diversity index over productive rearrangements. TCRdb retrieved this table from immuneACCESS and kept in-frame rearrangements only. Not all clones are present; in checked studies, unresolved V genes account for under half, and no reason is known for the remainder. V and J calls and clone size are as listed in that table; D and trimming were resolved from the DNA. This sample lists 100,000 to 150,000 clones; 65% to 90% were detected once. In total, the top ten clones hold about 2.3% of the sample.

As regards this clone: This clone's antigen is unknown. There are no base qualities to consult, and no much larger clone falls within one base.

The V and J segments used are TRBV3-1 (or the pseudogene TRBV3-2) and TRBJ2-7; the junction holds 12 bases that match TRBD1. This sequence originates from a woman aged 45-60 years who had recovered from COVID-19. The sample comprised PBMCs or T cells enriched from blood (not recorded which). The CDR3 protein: CASSQGGQGAREQYF. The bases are TGTGCCAGCAGCCAAGGGGGACAGGGGGCCCGCGAGCAGTACTTC.